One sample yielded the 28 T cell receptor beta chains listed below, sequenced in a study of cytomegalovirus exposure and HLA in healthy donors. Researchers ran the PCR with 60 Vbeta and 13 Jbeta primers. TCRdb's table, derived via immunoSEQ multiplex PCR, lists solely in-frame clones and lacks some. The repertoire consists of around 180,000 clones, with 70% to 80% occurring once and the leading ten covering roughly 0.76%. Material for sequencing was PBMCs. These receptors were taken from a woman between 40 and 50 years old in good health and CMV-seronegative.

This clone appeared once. The CDR3 protein is CASSAGTVNTEAFF. The CDR3 bases are TGTGCCAGCAGCGCCGGGACAGTGAACACTGAAGCTTTCTTT. The chain has TRBV5-5 and TRBJ1-1; TRBD1 aligns across 7 bases. Germline CDR1 reads SGHKS; CDR2 reads YYEKEE (reference sequence). This CDR3 spans 14 amino acids. With V trimmed by 4 bases and J by 0 bases, 3 bases remained unmatched.

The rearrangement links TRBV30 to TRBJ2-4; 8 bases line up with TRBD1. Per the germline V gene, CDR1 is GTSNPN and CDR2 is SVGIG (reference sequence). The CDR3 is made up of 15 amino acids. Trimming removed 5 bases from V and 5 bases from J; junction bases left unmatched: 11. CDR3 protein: CAWQQDSGQENIQYF. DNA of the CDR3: TGTGCCTGGCAACAGGATTCGGGACAGGAAAACATTCAGTACTTC.

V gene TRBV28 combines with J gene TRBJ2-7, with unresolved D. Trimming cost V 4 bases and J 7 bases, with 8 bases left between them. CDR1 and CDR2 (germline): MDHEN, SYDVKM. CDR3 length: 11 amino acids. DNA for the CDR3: TGTGCCAGCAGTTCCCTGCGGGAGCAGTACTTC. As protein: CASSSLREQYF.

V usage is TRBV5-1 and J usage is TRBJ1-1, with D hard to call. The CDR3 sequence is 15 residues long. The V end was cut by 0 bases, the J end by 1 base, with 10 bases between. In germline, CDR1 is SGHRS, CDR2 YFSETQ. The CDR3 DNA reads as TGCGCCAGCAGCTTGGTACTCGGTTCGAACACTGAAGCTTTCTTT. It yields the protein CASSLVLGSNTEAFF.

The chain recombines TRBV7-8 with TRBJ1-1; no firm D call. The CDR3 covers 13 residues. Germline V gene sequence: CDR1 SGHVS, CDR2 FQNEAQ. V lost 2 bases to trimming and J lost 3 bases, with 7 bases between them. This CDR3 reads CASSLQRHTEAFF. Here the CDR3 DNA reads TGTGCCAGCAGCTTACAGAGGCACACTGAAGCTTTCTTT.

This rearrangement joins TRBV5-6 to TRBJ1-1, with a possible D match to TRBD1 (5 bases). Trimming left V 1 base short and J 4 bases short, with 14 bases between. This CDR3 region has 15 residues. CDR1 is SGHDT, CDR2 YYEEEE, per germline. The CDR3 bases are TGTGCCAGCAGCTTGCTCGGGGGAACAAGCACTGAAGCTTTCTTT. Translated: CASSLLGGTSTEAFF.

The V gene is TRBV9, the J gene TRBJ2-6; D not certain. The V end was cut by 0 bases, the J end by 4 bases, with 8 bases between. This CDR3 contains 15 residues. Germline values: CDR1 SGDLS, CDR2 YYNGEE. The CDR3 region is CASSVEARGANVLTF. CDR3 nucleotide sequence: TGTGCCAGCAGCGTAGAAGCGCGGGGGGCCAACGTCCTGACTTTC.

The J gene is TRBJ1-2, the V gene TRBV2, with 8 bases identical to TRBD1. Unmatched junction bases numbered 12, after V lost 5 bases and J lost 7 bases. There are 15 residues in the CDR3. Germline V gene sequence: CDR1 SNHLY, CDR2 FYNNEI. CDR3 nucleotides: TGTGCCAGCAGTACGAGGACAGGGAGTCGGTCTGGCTACACCTTC. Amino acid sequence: CASSTRTGSRSGYTF.

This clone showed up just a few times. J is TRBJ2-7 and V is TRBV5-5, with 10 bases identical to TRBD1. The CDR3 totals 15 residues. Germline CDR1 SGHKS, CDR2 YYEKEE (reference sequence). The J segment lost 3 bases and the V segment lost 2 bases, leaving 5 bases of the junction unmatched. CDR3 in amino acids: CASSLAGTGVYEQYF. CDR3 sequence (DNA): TGTGCCAGCAGCTTAGCGGGGACAGGGGTCTACGAGCAGTACTTC.

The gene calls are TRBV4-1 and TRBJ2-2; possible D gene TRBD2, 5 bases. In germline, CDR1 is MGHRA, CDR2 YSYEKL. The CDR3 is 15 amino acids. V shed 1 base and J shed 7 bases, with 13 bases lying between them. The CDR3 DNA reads TGCGCCAGCAGCCAAGCGGGCTGGGAGAACGGGGAGCTGTTTTTT. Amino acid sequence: CASSQAGWENGELFF.

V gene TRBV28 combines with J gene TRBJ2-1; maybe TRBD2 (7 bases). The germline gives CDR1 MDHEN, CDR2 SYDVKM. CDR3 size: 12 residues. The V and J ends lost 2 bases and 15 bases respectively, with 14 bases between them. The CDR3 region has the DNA TGTGCCAGCAGTTTAGTGACAGGCGGGAGGTTCTTC. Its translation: CASSLVTGGRFF.

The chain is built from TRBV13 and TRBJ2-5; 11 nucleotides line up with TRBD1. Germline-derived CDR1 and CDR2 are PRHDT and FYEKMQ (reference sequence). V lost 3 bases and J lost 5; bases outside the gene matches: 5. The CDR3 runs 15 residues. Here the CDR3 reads CASSFGTGGLETQYF. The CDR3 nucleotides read TGTGCCAGCAGCTTCGGGACAGGGGGATTGGAGACCCAGTACTTC.

CDR3 nucleotides: TGTGCCAGCAGTCAACCATCTGAGGGGAACACTGAAGCTTTCTTT. It is translated as CASSQPSEGNTEAFF. The rearrangement joins TRBV6-5 to TRBJ1-1; D call uncertain. V lost 5 bases, J lost 1 base, and 14 bases lay in between. The CDR3 length is 15 residues. Germline V gives CDR1 MNHEY, CDR2 SVGAGI.

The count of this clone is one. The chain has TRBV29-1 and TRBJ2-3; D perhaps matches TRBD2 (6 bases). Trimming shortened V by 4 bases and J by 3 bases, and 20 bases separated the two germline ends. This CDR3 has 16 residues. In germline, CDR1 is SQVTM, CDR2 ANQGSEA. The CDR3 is CSVVPGGGSVTDTQYF. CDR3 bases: TGCAGCGTTGTACCCGGAGGAGGGTCAGTAACAGATACGCAGTATTTT.

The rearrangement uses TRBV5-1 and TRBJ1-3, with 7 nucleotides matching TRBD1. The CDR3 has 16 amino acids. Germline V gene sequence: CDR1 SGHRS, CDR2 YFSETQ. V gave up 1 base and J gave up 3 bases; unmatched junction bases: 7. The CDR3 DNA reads TGCGCCAGCAGCTTGTCACCAACAGGGGATGGAAACACCATATATTTT. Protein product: CASSLSPTGDGNTIYF.

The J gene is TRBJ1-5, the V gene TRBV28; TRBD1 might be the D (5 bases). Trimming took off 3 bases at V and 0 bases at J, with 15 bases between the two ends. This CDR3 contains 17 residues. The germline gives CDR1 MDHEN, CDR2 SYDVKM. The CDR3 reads CASSFRGGFGSNQPQHF. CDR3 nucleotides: TGTGCCAGCAGTTTTAGGGGAGGGTTCGGTAGCAATCAGCCCCAGCATTTT.

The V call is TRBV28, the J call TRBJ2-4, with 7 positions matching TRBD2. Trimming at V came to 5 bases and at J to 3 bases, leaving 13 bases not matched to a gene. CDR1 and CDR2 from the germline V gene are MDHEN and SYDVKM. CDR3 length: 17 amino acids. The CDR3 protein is CASSPRGRGRGKNIQYF. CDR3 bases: TGTGCCAGCAGTCCCCGAGGGCGCGGGAGAGGCAAAAACATTCAGTACTTC.

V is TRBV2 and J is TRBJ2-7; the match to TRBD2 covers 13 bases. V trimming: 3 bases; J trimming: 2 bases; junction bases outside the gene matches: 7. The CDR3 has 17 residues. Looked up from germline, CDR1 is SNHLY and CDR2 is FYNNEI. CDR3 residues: CASSELTGTSGAYEQYF. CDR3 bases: TGTGCCAGCAGTGAGCTTACCGGGACTAGCGGGGCCTACGAGCAGTACTTC. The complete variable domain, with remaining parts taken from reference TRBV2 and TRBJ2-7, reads EPEVTQTPSHQVTQMGQEVILRCVPISNHLYFYWYRQILGQKVEFLVSFYNNEISEKSEIFDDQFSVERPDGSNFTLKIRSTKLEDSAMYFCASSELTGTSGAYEQYFGPGTRLTVT.

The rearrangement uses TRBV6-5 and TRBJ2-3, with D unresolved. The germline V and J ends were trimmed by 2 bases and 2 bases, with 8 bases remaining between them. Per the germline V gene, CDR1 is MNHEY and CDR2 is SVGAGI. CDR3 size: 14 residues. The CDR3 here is CASSYVFSTDTQYF. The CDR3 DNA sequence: TGTGCCAGCAGTTACGTCTTTTCCACAGATACGCAGTATTTT.

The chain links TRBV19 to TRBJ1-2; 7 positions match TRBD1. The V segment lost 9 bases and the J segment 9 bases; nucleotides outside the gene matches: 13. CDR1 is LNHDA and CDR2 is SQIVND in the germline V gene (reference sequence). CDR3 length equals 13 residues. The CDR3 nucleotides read TGTGCCAGCTACAGGGGCCCCCAAAGGTGCTACACCTTC. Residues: CASYRGPQRCYTF.

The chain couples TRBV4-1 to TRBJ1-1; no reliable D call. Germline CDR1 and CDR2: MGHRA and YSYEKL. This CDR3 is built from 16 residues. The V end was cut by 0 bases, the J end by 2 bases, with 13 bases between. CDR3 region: CASSQEVRGANTEAFF. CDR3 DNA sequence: TGCGCCAGCAGCCAAGAAGTCCGGGGAGCCAACACTGAAGCTTTCTTT.

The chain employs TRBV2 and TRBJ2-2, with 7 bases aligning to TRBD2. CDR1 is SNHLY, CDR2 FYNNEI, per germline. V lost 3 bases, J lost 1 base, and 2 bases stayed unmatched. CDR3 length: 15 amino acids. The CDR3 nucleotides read TGTGCCAGCAGTGATCCGGGGGGGAACACCGGGGAGCTGTTTTTT. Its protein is CASSDPGGNTGELFF.

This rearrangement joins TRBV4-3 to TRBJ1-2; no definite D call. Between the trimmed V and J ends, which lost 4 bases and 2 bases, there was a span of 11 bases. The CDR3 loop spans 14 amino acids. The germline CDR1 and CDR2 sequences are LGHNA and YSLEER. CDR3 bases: TGCGCCAGCAGCCCCGGAGGAGGGAACTATGGCTACACCTTC. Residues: CASSPGGGNYGYTF.

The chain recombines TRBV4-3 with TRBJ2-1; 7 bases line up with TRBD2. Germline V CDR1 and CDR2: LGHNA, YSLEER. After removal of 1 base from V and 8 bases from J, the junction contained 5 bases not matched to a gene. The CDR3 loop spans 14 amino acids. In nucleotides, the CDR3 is TGCGCCAGCAGCCAAGTTGGCGGGAGCGATGAGCAGTTCTTC. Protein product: CASSQVGGSDEQFF.

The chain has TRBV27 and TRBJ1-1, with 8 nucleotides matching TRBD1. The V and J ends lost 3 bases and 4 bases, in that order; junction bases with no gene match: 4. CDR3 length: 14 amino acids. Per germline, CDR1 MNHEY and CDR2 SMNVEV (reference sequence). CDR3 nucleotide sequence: TGTGCCAGCAGTTTGTCAGGGGGCATCACTGAAGCTTTCTTT. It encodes CASSLSGGITEAFF.

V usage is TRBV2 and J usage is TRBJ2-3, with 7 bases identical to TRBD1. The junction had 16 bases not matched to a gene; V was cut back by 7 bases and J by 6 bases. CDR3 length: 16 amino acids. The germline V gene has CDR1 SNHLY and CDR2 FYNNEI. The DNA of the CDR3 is TGTGCCAGCACCTCAAGGGACAGTCTCGTTGTGGATACGCAGTATTTT. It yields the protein CASTSRDSLVVDTQYF.

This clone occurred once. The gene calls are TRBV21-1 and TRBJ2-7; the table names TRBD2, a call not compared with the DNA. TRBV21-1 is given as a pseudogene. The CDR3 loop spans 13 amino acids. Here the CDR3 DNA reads TGTGCCAGCAGCTCCTCCGGGAGCTACGAGCAGTACTTC. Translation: CASSSSGSYEQYF.

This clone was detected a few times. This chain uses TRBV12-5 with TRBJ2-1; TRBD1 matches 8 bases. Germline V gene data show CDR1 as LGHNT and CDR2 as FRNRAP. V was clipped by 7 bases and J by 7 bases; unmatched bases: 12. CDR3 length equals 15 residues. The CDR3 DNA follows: TGTGCTAGTGCCTCTGGGGCAGGGGGCAGGAATGAGCAGTTCTTC. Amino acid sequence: CASASGAGGRNEQFF.